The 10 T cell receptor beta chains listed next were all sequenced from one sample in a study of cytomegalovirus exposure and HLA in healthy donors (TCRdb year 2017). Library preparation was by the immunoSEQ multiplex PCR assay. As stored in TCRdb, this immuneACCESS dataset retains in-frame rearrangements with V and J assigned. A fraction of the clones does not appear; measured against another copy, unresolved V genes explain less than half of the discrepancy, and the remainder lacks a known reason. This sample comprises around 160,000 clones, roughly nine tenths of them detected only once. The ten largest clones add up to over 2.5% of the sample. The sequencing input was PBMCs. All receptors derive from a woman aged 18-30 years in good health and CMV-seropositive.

In DNA, the CDR3 is TGTGCCAGCAGCTTAGTTGGGGCCGGGCGGCGGGAGCAGTTCTTC. As protein: CASSLVGAGRREQFF. The chain carries TRBV7-8 and TRBJ2-1, with D possibly matching TRBD1 (5 bases). The CDR3 length is 15 residues. V lost 1 base, J lost 10 bases, and 17 bases lay in between. Looked up from germline, CDR1 is SGHVS and CDR2 is FQNEAQ.

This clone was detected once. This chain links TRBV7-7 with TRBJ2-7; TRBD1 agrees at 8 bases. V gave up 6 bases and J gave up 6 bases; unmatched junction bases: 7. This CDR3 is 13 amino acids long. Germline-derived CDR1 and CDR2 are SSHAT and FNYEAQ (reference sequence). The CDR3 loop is CASSYLQGGEQYF. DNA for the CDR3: TGTGCCAGCAGTTACCTACAGGGGGGCGAGCAGTACTTC. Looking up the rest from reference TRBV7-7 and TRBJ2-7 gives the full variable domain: GAGVSQSPRYKVTKRGQDVTLRCDPISSHATLYWYQQALGQGPEFLTYFNYEAQPDKSGLPSDRFSAERPEGSISTLTIQRTEQRDSAMYRCASSYLQGGEQYFGPGTRLTVT.

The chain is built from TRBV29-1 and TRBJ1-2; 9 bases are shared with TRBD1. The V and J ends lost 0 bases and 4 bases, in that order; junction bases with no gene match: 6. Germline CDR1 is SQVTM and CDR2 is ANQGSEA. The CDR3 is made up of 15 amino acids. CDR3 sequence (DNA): TGCAGCGTTGAAGATCCGGGACAGGGAGGCTATGGCTACACCTTC. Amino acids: CSVEDPGQGGYGYTF.

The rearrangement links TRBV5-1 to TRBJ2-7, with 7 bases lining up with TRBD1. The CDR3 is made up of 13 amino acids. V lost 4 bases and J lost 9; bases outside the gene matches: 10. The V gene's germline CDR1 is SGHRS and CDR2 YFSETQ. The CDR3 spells CASSPSGGPGQYF. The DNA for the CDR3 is TGCGCCAGCAGCCCCTCAGGGGGACCCGGGCAGTACTTC. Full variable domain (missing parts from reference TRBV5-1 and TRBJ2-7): KAGVTQTPRYLIKTRGQQVTLSCSPISGHRSVSWYQQTPGQGLQFLFEYFSETQRNKGNFPGRFSGRQFSNSRSEMNVSTLELGDSALYLCASSPSGGPGQYFGPGTRLTVT.

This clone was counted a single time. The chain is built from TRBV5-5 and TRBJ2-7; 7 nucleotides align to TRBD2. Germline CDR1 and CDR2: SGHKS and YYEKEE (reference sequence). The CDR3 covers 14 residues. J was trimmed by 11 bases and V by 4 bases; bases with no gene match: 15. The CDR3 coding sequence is TGTGCCAGCAGCCCGCAGACTAGCTCCCCAAAGAAGTACTTC. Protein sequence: CASSPQTSSPKKYF.

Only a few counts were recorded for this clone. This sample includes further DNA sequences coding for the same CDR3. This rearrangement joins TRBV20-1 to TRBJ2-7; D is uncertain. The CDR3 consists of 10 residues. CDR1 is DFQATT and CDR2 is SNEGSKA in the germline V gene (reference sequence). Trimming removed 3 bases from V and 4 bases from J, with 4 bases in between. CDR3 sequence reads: CSARSYEQYF. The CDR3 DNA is TGCAGTGCTAGGTCGTACGAGCAGTACTTC.

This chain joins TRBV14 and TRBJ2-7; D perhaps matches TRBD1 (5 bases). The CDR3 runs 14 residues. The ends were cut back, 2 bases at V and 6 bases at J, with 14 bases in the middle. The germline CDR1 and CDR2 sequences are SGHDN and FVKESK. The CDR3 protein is CASSQTGDFSEQYF. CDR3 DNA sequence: TGTGCCAGCAGCCAAACAGGTGATTTTTCCGAGCAGTACTTC.

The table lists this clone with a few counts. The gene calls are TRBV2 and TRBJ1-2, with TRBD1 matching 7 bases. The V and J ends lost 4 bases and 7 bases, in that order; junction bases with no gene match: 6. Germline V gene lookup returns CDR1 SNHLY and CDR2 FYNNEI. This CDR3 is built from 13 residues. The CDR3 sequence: CASSGQGLGGYTF. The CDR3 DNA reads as TGTGCCAGCAGTGGACAGGGTTTGGGTGGCTACACCTTC.

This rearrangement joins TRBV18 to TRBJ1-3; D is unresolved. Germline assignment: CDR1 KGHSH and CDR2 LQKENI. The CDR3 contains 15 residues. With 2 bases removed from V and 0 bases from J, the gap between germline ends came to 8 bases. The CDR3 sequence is CASSPLESSGNTIYF. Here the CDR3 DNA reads TGTGCCAGCTCACCATTAGAAAGCTCTGGAAACACCATATATTTT. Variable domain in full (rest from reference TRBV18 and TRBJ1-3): NAGVMQNPRHLVRRRGQEARLRCSPMKGHSHVYWYRQLPEEGLKFMVYLQKENIIDESGMPKERFSAEFPKEGPSILRIQQVVRGDSAAYFCASSPLESSGNTIYFGEGSWLTVV.

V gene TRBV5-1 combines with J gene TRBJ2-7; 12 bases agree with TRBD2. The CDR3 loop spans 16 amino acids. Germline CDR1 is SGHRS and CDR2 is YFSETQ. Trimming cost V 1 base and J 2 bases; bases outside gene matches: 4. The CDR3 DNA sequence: TGCGCCAGCAGCTTGCCACTAGCGGGAGGTACCTACGAGCAGTACTTC. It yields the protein CASSLPLAGGTYEQYF.